This TCR beta chain was obtained from a study of blood T cell repertoires in COVID-19. Study summary: PBMCs, B-cell-depleted T cells, or T cells were the source of the cDNA or gDNA that made up the material.

This CDR3 has 16 residues. The V and J ends lost 4 bases and 9 bases, in that order; junction bases with no gene match: 16. Germline assignment: CDR1 SGHRS and CDR2 YFSETQ. How the authors handled the data: It was from reference gene primer amplification that nucleated cell counts were estimated. The repertoire was sequenced with immunoSEQ multiplex PCR; TCRdb's copy has only in-frame clones and lacks some. V, J and clone size are those of that table, while D and trimming were read from the DNA. This sample carries 150,000 to 200,000 clones, roughly 82% of them seen once, and the ten largest clones take more than 5%.

J is TRBJ2-1 and V is TRBV5-1; 7 nucleotides align to TRBD2. The TCR sequence derives from a woman aged 25 to 39 with acute or convalescent COVID-19. The sample consisted of peripheral blood. In nucleotides, the CDR3 is TGCGCCAGCAGCCCTCTCCGGGGCGGGAGCCGTGGTGAGCAGTTCTTC. Its protein is CASSPLRGGSRGEQFF.